Presented here are 21 T cell receptor beta chains from one specimen sequenced in a study of T-cell reconstitution after alpha-beta-depleted transplantation in children. The library targeted TCRbeta and was prepared with unique molecular identifiers. MiXCR, applied by TCRdb to the PCR reads, yields one record per CDR3 protein. The sample holds under 250,000 distinct CDR3 sequences, more than 20% seen once. This specimen was PBMCs, mostly from graft donor cells, taken 360 days after TCRalphabeta/CD19-depleted stem cell transplant. These receptors were collected from a female patient between 2 and 15 years old who had a stem cell transplant for congenital amegakaryocytic thrombocytopenia, so the T cells may come from the graft donor.

The chain combines TRBV29-1 with TRBJ2-7, with a weak D call TRBD1 (6 bases). The ends were cut back, 0 bases at V and 6 bases at J, with 12 bases in the middle. The germline gives CDR1 SQVTM, CDR2 ANQGSEA. The CDR3 is made up of 13 amino acids. The CDR3 region is CSVEETGYLEQYF. The CDR3 DNA is TGCAGCGTTGAAGAAACAGGGTATCTCGAGCAGTACTTC.

This clonotype was observed a few times. The chain combines TRBV20-1 with TRBJ1-1; D remains unclear. Germline loops: CDR1 DFQATT, CDR2 SNEGSKA (reference sequence). The V gene lost 5 bases and the J gene lost 0 bases, with 13 bases spanning the gap. CDR3 size: 14 residues. The DNA of the CDR3 is TGCAGTGCTCTACATCATCCGCTGAACACTGAAGCTTTCTTT. Amino acid sequence: CSALHHPLNTEAFF.

This clonotype was recorded a few times. The chain combines TRBV20-1 with TRBJ2-7; 9 bases map to TRBD1. The CDR3 contains 12 residues. The V gene end was trimmed by 4 bases and the J gene end by 4 bases; junction bases not matched to a gene: 2. Germline V CDR1 and CDR2: DFQATT, SNEGSKA (reference sequence). The DNA for the CDR3 is TGCAGTGCTACCGGGACAGGGTACGAGCAGTACTTC. Amino acid sequence: CSATGTGYEQYF.

CDR3 nucleotide sequence: TGTGCCAGCAGCAGTAATGTCGGGGCGACTACCTACGAGCAGTACTTC. It translates to CASSSNVGATTYEQYF. The chain carries TRBV28 and TRBJ2-7; D may correspond to TRBD1 or TRBD2 (5 bases each). This CDR3 has 16 amino acids. The V gene's germline CDR1 is MDHEN and CDR2 SYDVKM. Trimming took off 6 bases at V and 2 bases at J, with 20 bases between the two ends. Filled out from reference TRBV28 and TRBJ2-7, the complete variable domain reads DVKVTQSSRYLVKRTGEKVFLECVQDMDHENMFWYRQDPGLGLRLIYFSYDVKMKEKGDIPEGYSVSREKKERFSLILESASTNQTSMYLCASSSNVGATTYEQYFGPGTRLTVT.

The chain carries TRBV27 and TRBJ2-2; 12 bases agree with TRBD2. The V gene end was trimmed by 2 bases and the J gene end by 8 bases; junction bases not matched to a gene: 9. The CDR3 covers 17 residues. Germline V gene data show CDR1 as MNHEY and CDR2 as SMNVEV (reference sequence). CDR3 amino acids: CASSLLGLAGPVGELFF. DNA for the CDR3: TGTGCCAGCAGTTTACTAGGACTAGCGGGACCAGTGGGGGAGCTGTTTTTT.

The chain couples TRBV6-1 to TRBJ2-7; D might be TRBD1 (6 bases). The germline CDR1 and CDR2 sequences are MNHNS and SASEGT. This CDR3 is built from 13 residues. Trimming took 6 bases from V and 4 from J, leaving 13 bases between them. The CDR3 DNA reads TGTGCCAGCAGCCCCAAGGGGGATTACGAGCAGTACTTC. It yields the protein CASSPKGDYEQYF.

Here the CDR3 reads CASSPRQVPYTF. CDR3 nucleotides: TGTGCCAGCAGTCCCCGACAGGTCCCCTACACCTTC. V gene TRBV12-3 or TRBV12-4 combines with J gene TRBJ1-2; D perhaps matches TRBD1 (6 bases). Trimming pared 5 bases from V and 10 bases from J, leaving 14 bases between. This CDR3 has 12 amino acids.

This clonotype has a handful of counts. The chain is built from TRBV20-1 and TRBJ1-1; unclear D gene. Trimming took off 6 bases at V and 4 bases at J, with 12 bases between the two ends. There are 12 residues in the CDR3. Germline V gene lookup returns CDR1 DFQATT and CDR2 SNEGSKA (reference sequence). CDR3 DNA sequence: TGCAGTGCCCGAGACGTCCCCACTGAAGCTTTCTTT. It codes for CSARDVPTEAFF.

In its sample, this clonotype was seen a few times. The chain employs TRBV21-1 and TRBJ1-1; the table's D call, TRBD1, has no DNA check behind it. TRBV21-1 corresponds to a pseudogene. CDR3 length equals 15 residues. The CDR3 nucleotides are TGTGCCAGCAGCATCAGTAGGACAGGGTGGACTGAAGCTTTCTTT. This gives the protein CASSISRTGWTEAFF.

The chain recombines TRBV4-2 with TRBJ1-2; D is ambiguous. CDR3 length equals 14 residues. Germline CDR1 reads LGHNA; CDR2 reads YNFKEQ. V was trimmed by 0 bases and J by 2 bases, leaving 7 bases between them. The DNA of the CDR3 is TGTGCCAGCAGCCAAGACAGGTCAAACTATGGCTACACCTTC. Its protein product is CASSQDRSNYGYTF.

This clonotype was recorded at least ten times. DNA of the CDR3: TGTGCCAGCAGTTACTCAAGGCAACAGGGGAATTCACCCCTCCACTTT. Protein sequence: CASSYSRQQGNSPLHF. The chain couples TRBV6-5 to TRBJ1-6; 7 bases agree with TRBD1. The CDR3 has 16 amino acids. Unmatched junction bases numbered 6, after V lost 0 bases and J lost 7 bases. Germline assignment: CDR1 MNHEY and CDR2 SVGAGI.

There are a few counts of this clonotype. The genes are TRBV28 and TRBJ1-1; 8 bases are a match to TRBD1. Germline V gene lookup returns CDR1 MDHEN and CDR2 SYDVKM. J gave up 5 bases and V 6 bases, and 11 bases lay outside the gene matches. The CDR3 loop spans 15 amino acids. As DNA, the CDR3 is TGTGCCAGCAGGTCGGACAGGGTGTTGGGTACTGAAGCTTTCTTT. Protein: CASRSDRVLGTEAFF.

The genes are TRBV6-1 and TRBJ1-2, with unresolved D. CDR3 length equals 16 residues. Germline lookup yields CDR1 MNHNS and CDR2 SASEGT. Trimming left V 6 bases short and J 2 bases short, with 19 bases between. The CDR3 spells CASRRTRTQQNYGYTF. CDR3 DNA sequence: TGTGCCAGCAGGAGAACCAGGACGCAGCAGAACTATGGCTACACCTTC.

A few counts support this clonotype. V usage is TRBV5-1 and J usage is TRBJ2-3; D may match TRBD1 or TRBD2 (5 bases each). Germline V gives CDR1 SGHRS, CDR2 YFSETQ. The CDR3 is 15 residues long. Between the trimmed V and J ends, which lost 7 bases and 4 bases, there was a span of 19 bases. CDR3 region: CASLLRDRISDTQYF. The CDR3 nucleotides read TGCGCCAGCCTACTCCGGGACCGAATCTCAGATACGCAGTATTTT.

This clonotype came up a few times. V usage is TRBV28 and J usage is TRBJ2-3; 7 bases map to TRBD1. The V gene's germline CDR1 is MDHEN and CDR2 SYDVKM. With V trimmed by 5 bases and J by 2 bases, 7 bases remained unmatched. The CDR3 has 15 residues. CDR3 coding DNA: TGTGCCAGCAGTCCCGGGACAGTAATCACAGATACGCAGTATTTT. Amino acid sequence: CASSPGTVITDTQYF.

This clonotype was counted ten times or more. J is TRBJ2-2 and V is TRBV12-3 or TRBV12-4; 7 bases line up with TRBD2. This CDR3 is 16 amino acids long. The trim removed 4 bases at V and 6 bases at J, leaving 11 bases unmatched. The CDR3 nucleotides are TGTGCCAGCAGTTCGTCCTGGGAGGGGCGGGCCGGGGAGCTGTTTTTT. Its translation: CASSSSWEGRAGELFF.

This clonotype has just a few counts. CDR3 DNA: TGTGCCAGCAGTGAAGGGTGGGAGACCCAGTACTTC. It translates to CASSEGWETQYF. The chain joins TRBV25-1 to TRBJ2-5; D not certain. Germline V gene data show CDR1 as MGHDK and CDR2 as SYGVNS. The CDR3 sequence is 12 residues long. The V end lost 2 bases, the J end lost 5 bases, and 6 bases lay between the germline ends.

This clonotype appeared a few times. CDR3 amino acids: CASSLAFETQYF. CDR3 DNA: TGCGCCAGCAGCTTGGCCTTTGAGACCCAGTACTTC. V gene TRBV5-1 combines with J gene TRBJ2-5; the D is unclear. Per the germline V gene, CDR1 is SGHRS and CDR2 is YFSETQ. The length of the CDR3 is 12 residues. The V end lost 0 bases, the J end lost 5 bases, and 5 bases lay between the germline ends. Together with reference TRBV5-1 and TRBJ2-5, the CDR3 gives the full variable domain: KAGVTQTPRYLIKTRGQQVTLSCSPISGHRSVSWYQQTPGQGLQFLFEYFSETQRNKGNFPGRFSGRQFSNSRSEMNVSTLELGDSALYLCASSLAFETQYFGPGTRLLVL.

The rearrangement uses TRBV10-1 and TRBJ1-1; D is uncertain. This CDR3 is 12 amino acids long. Between the trimmed V and J ends, which lost 4 bases and 6 bases, there was a span of 9 bases. CDR1 WNHNN and CDR2 SYGVQD come from the germline V gene (reference sequence). CDR3: CASSGPSSEAFF. The CDR3 coding sequence is TGCGCCAGCAGTGGACCGTCCTCTGAAGCTTTCTTT.

Points on this clonotype: This could be a read error, since a much larger clone is one nucleotide away. This chain connects TRBV20-1 to TRBJ2-1; TRBD1 aligns across 8 bases. This CDR3 spans 14 amino acids. Per the germline V gene, CDR1 is DFQATT and CDR2 is SNEGSKA (reference sequence). V was pared by 5 bases and J by 12 bases, with 15 bases of the junction left unmatched. In DNA, the CDR3 is TGCAGTGCTGCCACCGCGACAGGGGACAAAGGGCAGTTCTTC. It codes for CSAATATGDKGQFF.

This clonotype was detected only a few times. The genes are TRBV10-3 and TRBJ2-7, with 8 bases identical to TRBD1. CDR1 is ENHRY, CDR2 SYGVKD, per germline. J was trimmed by 6 bases and V by 3 bases; bases with no gene match: 4. The CDR3 totals 13 residues. The CDR3 is CAISDGQGREQYF. For the CDR3, the DNA is TGTGCCATCAGTGACGGACAGGGTCGCGAGCAGTACTTC.